Shown below are 2 T cell receptor beta chains from a single sample sequenced in a study of shared clonotypes between healthy human individuals (dated by TCRdb to 2019 to 2021). Library construction relied on the immunoSEQ multiplex PCR assay. Entries here come from immuneACCESS through TCRdb and include only in-frame sequences with V and J called. Some clones fail to appear in such tables; in the studies checked, an unresolved V gene covers under half of the shortfall, and the cause of the remainder is unknown. The sample has some 790,000 clones on record, 72% of them singletons. The biggest ten clones account for about 1.7% of the sample. Sample: memory CD4+ T cells sorted from blood. The cell subset or site tag for this specimen amounts to: CD45RA-negative fraction. The receptors were gathered from a woman aged 30 to 39 in good health.

With regard to this clone: Other DNA sequences in the same sample also yield this CDR3. The V call is TRBV5-1, the J call TRBJ1-5; D not resolved. There are 14 residues in the CDR3. The V and J ends lost 0 bases and 3 bases respectively, with 7 bases between them. Germline V CDR1 and CDR2: SGHRS, YFSETQ. CDR3 nucleotides: TGCGCCAGCAGCTTGGATGGCCTCAATCAGCCCCAGCATTTT. Its protein product is CASSLDGLNQPQHF. Variable domain in full (rest from reference TRBV5-1 and TRBJ1-5): KAGVTQTPRYLIKTRGQQVTLSCSPISGHRSVSWYQQTPGQGLQFLFEYFSETQRNKGNFPGRFSGRQFSNSRSEMNVSTLELGDSALYLCASSLDGLNQPQHFGDGTRLSIL.

V and J are TRBV11-2 and TRBJ2-5; perhaps TRBD2 as D (7 bases). Near its end, the DNA agrees better with TRBJ2-7, so the J call may be wrong. CDR1 is SGHAT and CDR2 is FQNNGV in the germline V gene. The CDR3 consists of 16 residues. The CDR3 reads CASSPGGGSRSYEQYF. Here the CDR3 DNA reads TGTGCCAGCAGCCCCGGCGGGGGCAGCCGATCCTACGAGCAGTACTTC.